The entry that follows covers one T cell receptor beta chain sequence. What it binds is unknown. The ends were cut back, 7 bases at V and 5 bases at J, with 12 bases in the middle. This CDR3 has 13 amino acids. Germline loops: CDR1 MNHEY, CDR2 SVGEGT. This entry is derived from a study of T-cell memory formation after mild COVID-19. Study-level background: TCR clusters largely stayed donor specific. General study points: SARS-CoV-2 specificity of second-wave clones peaking day 37 was unconfirmed. The pre-infection memory compartment contained some responding clones, suggesting cross-reactive memory joined. Mainly in CM and EM were contracting CD4+ clones; CD8+ were in EMRA.

TCRdb re-analysed the 5' RACE reads in MiXCR, keeping a single row per CDR3 protein. The table includes 300,000 to 350,000 distinct CDR3 sequences, approximately 12% detected once. The TCR sequence derives from a man aged 18 to 30 who had mild COVID-19 (a few samples of this study predate the infection). Cell type and time point are not known. V gene TRBV6-2 or TRBV6-3 combines with J gene TRBJ1-5; D gene ambiguous. The specimen was PBMCs or a T cell subset sorted from them (not recorded which). The chain's CDR3 is CASTPDGYQPQHF. In DNA form, the CDR3 reads TGTGCCAGCACCCCGGACGGATATCAGCCCCAGCATTTT.